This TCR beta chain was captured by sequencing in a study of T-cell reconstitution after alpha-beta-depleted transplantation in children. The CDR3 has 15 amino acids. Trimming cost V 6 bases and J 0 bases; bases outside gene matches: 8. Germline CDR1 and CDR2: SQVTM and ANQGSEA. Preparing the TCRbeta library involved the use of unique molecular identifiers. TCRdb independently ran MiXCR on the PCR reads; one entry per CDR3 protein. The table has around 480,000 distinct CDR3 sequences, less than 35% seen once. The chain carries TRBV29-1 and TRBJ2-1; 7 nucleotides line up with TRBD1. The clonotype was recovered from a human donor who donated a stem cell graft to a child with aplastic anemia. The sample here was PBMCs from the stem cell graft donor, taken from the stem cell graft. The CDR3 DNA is TGCAGCGTCACAGACAGGGCCACCTCCTACAATGAGCAGTTCTTC. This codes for CSVTDRATSYNEQFF.